These 9 T cell receptor beta chains share one sample of origin, sequenced in a study of blood T cell repertoires in COVID-19. Libraries were prepared by immunoSEQ multiplex PCR; TCRdb keeps only in-frame clonotypes and omits some of them. Of 90,000 to 150,000 clones listed, 88% are singletons. The sequenced sample consisted of peripheral blood. The receptors stem from a woman in her 50s with active or convalescent COVID-19.

This chain joins TRBV28 and TRBJ2-1; 8 nucleotides match TRBD2. Germline V CDR1 and CDR2: MDHEN, SYDVKM. The ends lost 8 bases at V and 7 bases at J; junction bases unmatched: 7. The CDR3 length is 13 residues. CDR3 coding DNA: TGTGCCAGCCGTCCTAGCGGGTGGAATGAGCAGTTCTTC. This encodes CASRPSGWNEQFF.

This clone has more than one count but fewer than ten. CDR3: CASSRRAGGPNEQFF. For the CDR3, the DNA is TGTGCCAGCAGCCGTCGAGCGGGAGGCCCCAATGAGCAGTTCTTC. The gene calls are TRBV3-1 (or the pseudogene TRBV3-2) and TRBJ2-1, with 9 bases matching TRBD2. Germline V gene data show CDR1 as LGHDT and CDR2 as YNNKEL (reference sequence). The CDR3 length is 15 residues. With V trimmed by 4 bases and J by 6 bases, 7 bases remained unmatched.

The genes are TRBV10-3 and TRBJ1-2; 9 nucleotides line up with TRBD1. From germline, CDR1 is ENHRY and CDR2 SYGVKD. V shed 4 bases and J 5 bases; nucleotides not matched to a gene: 8. The CDR3 is 15 residues long. The CDR3 sequence is CAISGPGQGFYGYTF. Here the CDR3 DNA reads TGTGCCATCAGTGGGCCGGGACAGGGTTTTTATGGCTACACCTTC.

This rearrangement joins TRBV19 to TRBJ1-2; D perhaps matches TRBD1 (5 bases). V gave up 8 bases and J gave up 3 bases, with 16 bases separating them. The CDR3 length is 14 residues. The germline V gene encodes CDR1 LNHDA and CDR2 SQIVND (reference sequence). The CDR3 is CASARGGVDYGYTF. CDR3 DNA sequence: TGTGCCAGTGCAAGGGGCGGGGTCGACTATGGCTACACCTTC.

The chain has TRBV7-6 and TRBJ1-1; D is unclear. Trimming removed 2 bases from V and 0 bases from J, with 10 bases in between. Looked up from germline, CDR1 is SGHVS and CDR2 is FNYEAQ. The CDR3 covers 15 residues. The CDR3 DNA follows: TGTGCCAGCAGCTTAACAGATGAGATGAACACTGAAGCTTTCTTT. It specifies CASSLTDEMNTEAFF.

The rearrangement links TRBV30 to TRBJ1-2; TRBD1 matches at 8 bases. This CDR3 spans 14 amino acids. J gave up 5 bases and V 3 bases, and 8 bases lay outside the gene matches. The germline CDR1 and CDR2 sequences are GTSNPN and SVGIG (reference sequence). The CDR3 DNA reads TGTGCCTGGAGGGCTGGACAGGGATATTATGGCTACACCTTC. Its protein is CAWRAGQGYYGYTF.

CDR3 in DNA: TGTGCCAGTGGCACATTCTCTTCCTACAATGAGCAGTTCTTC. Translated, it gives CASGTFSSYNEQFF. The chain combines TRBV19 with TRBJ2-1, with D unresolved. CDR3 length equals 14 residues. V dropped 8 bases and J dropped 1 base, with 12 bases sitting between them. CDR1 LNHDA and CDR2 SQIVND come from the germline V gene (reference sequence).

In this sample, this clone turned up a few times. The V call is TRBV2, the J call TRBJ1-4; no reliable D call. The V and J ends lost 6 bases and 7 bases respectively, with 9 bases between them. CDR1 SNHLY and CDR2 FYNNEI come from the germline V gene. This CDR3 contains 12 residues. CDR3 loop: CASRGGGEKLFF. DNA for the CDR3: TGTGCCAGCAGGGGCGGAGGTGAAAAACTGTTTTTT.

This chain connects TRBV6-2 or TRBV6-3 to TRBJ2-3; TRBD2 aligns across 14 bases. There are 19 residues in the CDR3. J lost 2 bases, V lost 2 bases, and 9 bases had no gene match. Germline lookup yields CDR1 MNHEY and CDR2 SVGEGT. As DNA, the CDR3 is TGTGCCAGCAGTTACCCGACTAGCGGGAGGGCCGTTTACACAGATACGCAGTATTTT. This encodes CASSYPTSGRAVYTDTQYF.